This TCR beta chain originates from a study of T cells in Graves' hyperthyroidism and ophthalmopathy. In this sample, this clonotype turned up many times. The source material, RNA transcripts, was used to amplify TCR beta CDR3 regions. The HTBI primer set served for first-round RT-PCR of the TCR CDR3. In TCRdb, the multiplex PCR reads were re-called with MiXCR into one record per CDR3 protein. The sample yields more than 350,000 distinct CDR3 sequences, about 14% seen once. Not enrolled were patients with uncontrolled infection, other autoimmune disease, pregnancy or lactation. CDR1 MDHEN and CDR2 SYDVKM come from the germline V gene. The CDR3 covers 14 residues. V was pared by 2 bases and J by 6 bases, with 11 bases between.

The clonotype comes from a woman aged 25 to 39 with Graves' ophthalmopathy. Sequenced material: blood. The gene calls are TRBV28 and TRBJ2-1; a possible D gene is TRBD1 (5 bases). This CDR3 is CASSLQDRANEQFF. The CDR3, as DNA: TGTGCCAGCAGTTTACAAGACAGAGCCAATGAGCAGTTCTTC. Looking up the rest from reference TRBV28 and TRBJ2-1 gives the full variable domain: DVKVTQSSRYLVKRTGEKVFLECVQDMDHENMFWYRQDPGLGLRLIYFSYDVKMKEKGDIPEGYSVSREKKERFSLILESASTNQTSMYLCASSLQDRANEQFFGPGTRLTVL.